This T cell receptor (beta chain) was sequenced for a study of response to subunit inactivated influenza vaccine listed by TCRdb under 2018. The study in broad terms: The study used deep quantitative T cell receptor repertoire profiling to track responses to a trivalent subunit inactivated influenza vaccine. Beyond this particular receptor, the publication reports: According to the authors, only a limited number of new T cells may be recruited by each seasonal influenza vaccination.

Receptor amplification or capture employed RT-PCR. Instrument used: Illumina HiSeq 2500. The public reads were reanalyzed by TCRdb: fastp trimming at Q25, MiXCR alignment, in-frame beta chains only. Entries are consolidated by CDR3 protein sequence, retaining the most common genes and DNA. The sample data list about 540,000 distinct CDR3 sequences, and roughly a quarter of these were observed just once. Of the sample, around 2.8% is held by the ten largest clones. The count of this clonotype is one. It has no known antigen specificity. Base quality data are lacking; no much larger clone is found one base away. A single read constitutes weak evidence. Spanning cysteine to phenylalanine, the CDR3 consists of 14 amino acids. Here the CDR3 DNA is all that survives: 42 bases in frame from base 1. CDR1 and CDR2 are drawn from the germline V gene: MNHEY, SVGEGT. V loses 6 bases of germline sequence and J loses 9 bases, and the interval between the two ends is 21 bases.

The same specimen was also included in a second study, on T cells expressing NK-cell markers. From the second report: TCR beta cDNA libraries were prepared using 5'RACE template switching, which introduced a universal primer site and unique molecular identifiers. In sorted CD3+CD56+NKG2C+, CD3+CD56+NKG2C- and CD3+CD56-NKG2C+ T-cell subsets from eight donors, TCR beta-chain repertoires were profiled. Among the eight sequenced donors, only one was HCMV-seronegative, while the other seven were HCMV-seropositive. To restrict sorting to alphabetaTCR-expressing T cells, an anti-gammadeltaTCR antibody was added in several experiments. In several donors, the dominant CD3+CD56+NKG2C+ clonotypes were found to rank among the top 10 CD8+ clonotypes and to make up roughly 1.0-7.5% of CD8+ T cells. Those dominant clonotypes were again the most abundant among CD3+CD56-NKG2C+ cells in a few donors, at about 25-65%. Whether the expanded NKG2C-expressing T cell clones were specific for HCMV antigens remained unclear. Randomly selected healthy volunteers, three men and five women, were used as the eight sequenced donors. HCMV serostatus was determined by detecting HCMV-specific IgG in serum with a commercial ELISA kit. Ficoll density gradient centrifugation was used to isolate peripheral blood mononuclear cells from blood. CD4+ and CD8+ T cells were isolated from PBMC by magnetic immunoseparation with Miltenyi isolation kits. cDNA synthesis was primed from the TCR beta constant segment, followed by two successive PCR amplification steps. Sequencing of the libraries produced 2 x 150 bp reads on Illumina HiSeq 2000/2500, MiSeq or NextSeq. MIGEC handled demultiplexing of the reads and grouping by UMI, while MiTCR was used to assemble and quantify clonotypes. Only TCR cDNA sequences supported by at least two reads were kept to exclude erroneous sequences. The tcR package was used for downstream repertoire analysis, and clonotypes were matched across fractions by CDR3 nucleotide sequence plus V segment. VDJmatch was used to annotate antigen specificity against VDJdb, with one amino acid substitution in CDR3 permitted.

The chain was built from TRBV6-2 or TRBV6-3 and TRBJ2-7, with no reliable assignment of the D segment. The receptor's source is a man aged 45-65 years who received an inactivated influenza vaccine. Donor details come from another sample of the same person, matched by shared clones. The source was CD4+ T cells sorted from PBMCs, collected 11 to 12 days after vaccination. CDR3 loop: CASSPTRSNAVQYF. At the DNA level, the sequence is TGTGCCAGCAGCCCCACGAGGTCGAACGCCGTGCAGTACTTC.